Shown below are 13 T cell receptor beta chains from a single sample sequenced in a study of T cells after yellow fever vaccination. TCRdb ran MiXCR on the 5' RACE reads and lists one entry per CDR3 protein. The data contain around 31,000 distinct CDR3 sequences, approximately 10% of them seen just once; the ten biggest clones take up 12%. The specimen comprised PBMCs, either bulk or a sorted T-cell subset (CD4+, CD8+, memory, or dextramer-sorted; not recorded which), sampled around 14 days after the first yellow fever vaccination. These receptors were collected from a man between 18 and 29 years old who received the YFV17D yellow fever vaccine.

In this sample, this clonotype turned up many times. The gene calls are TRBV20-1 and TRBJ2-5; the match to TRBD2 covers 8 bases. In germline, CDR1 is DFQATT, CDR2 SNEGSKA (reference sequence). The V gene end was trimmed by 3 bases and the J gene end by 3 bases; junction bases not matched to a gene: 3. This CDR3 has 13 residues. The CDR3 sequence: CSASGGAKETQYF. The CDR3 DNA reads as TGCAGTGCTAGCGGGGGGGCCAAAGAGACCCAGTACTTC.

This clonotype appeared many times. The V and J genes are TRBV12-3 or TRBV12-4 and TRBJ2-5, with 9 nucleotides matching TRBD2. The CDR3 extends over 15 amino acids. V was clipped by 3 bases and J by 5 bases; unmatched bases: 7. The CDR3 DNA follows: TGTGCCAGCAGTTTGCGGCTAGCGGGGATGGAGACCCAGTACTTC. Translated, it gives CASSLRLAGMETQYF.

This clonotype was picked up many times. The J gene is TRBJ2-5, the V gene TRBV7-2; the D is unclear. The germline V and J ends were trimmed by 5 bases and 0 bases, with 13 bases remaining between them. Germline V CDR1 and CDR2: SGHTA, FQGNSA. The CDR3 covers 15 residues. The CDR3 protein is CASSLYVDYQETQYF. For the CDR3, the DNA is TGTGCCAGCAGCCTCTATGTAGACTACCAAGAGACCCAGTACTTC.

This clonotype was counted many times. The rearrangement joins TRBV7-9 to TRBJ2-1; TRBD2 might be the D (5 bases). Trimming took off 6 bases at V and 0 bases at J, with 12 bases between the two ends. The CDR3 sequence is 15 residues long. The V gene's germline CDR1 is SEHNR and CDR2 FQNEAQ (reference sequence). The CDR3 DNA reads as TGTGCCAGCAGTTCGAGCGGTGGCTCCTACAATGAGCAGTTCTTC. Translated, it gives CASSSSGGSYNEQFF.

This clonotype was counted at least ten times. The chain couples TRBV5-6 to TRBJ1-1; D remains unclear. This CDR3 is built from 13 residues. Germline V gives CDR1 SGHDT, CDR2 YYEEEE. V lost 5 bases, J lost 3 bases, and 11 bases lay in between. The CDR3 reads CASRADRYTEAFF. In nucleotides, the CDR3 is TGTGCCAGCAGAGCGGACCGGTACACTGAAGCTTTCTTT.

J is TRBJ2-1 and V is TRBV12-3 or TRBV12-4; 7 nucleotides line up with TRBD1. Trimming cost V 5 bases and J 13 bases; bases outside gene matches: 8. CDR3 size: 12 residues. In DNA form, the CDR3 reads TGTGCCAGCAGTCTAACGACAGGGCGTCAGTTCTTC. Translating it yields CASSLTTGRQFF.

The V and J genes are TRBV6-5 and TRBJ2-3, with D possibly being TRBD1 (6 bases). V was pared by 10 bases and J by 3 bases, with 14 bases between. The V gene's germline CDR1 is MNHEY and CDR2 SVGAGI. CDR3 length: 13 amino acids. The CDR3 loop is CATWGPGTDTQYF. In DNA form, the CDR3 reads TGTGCCACCTGGGGGCCAGGGACAGATACGCAGTATTTT.

This clonotype was found many times. The rearrangement links TRBV9 to TRBJ2-3, with 8 bases aligning to TRBD2. After removal of 5 bases from V and 3 bases from J, the junction contained 5 bases not matched to a gene. Germline CDR1 reads SGDLS; CDR2 reads YYNGEE. The CDR3 runs to 14 residues. The CDR3 region is CASRRGVATDTQYF. Here the CDR3 DNA reads TGTGCCAGCAGGCGGGGGGTGGCTACAGATACGCAGTATTTT.

This clonotype was seen repeatedly, ten times or more. CDR3 nucleotide sequence: TGTGCCAGCAGCTTAGATCACACGAACTATGGCTACACCTTC. Protein product: CASSLDHTNYGYTF. This chain connects TRBV11-2 to TRBJ1-2; no clear D gene. CDR1 is SGHAT, CDR2 FQNNGV, per germline. The CDR3 is 14 residues long. Trimming pared 0 bases from V and 2 bases from J, leaving 7 bases between.

This clonotype came up a few times. One base away lies a much larger clone, so this may be a sequencing read error. The chain carries TRBV5-1 and TRBJ2-2; tentatively, D is TRBD1 (5 bases). The CDR3 has 15 amino acids. Germline V lookup: CDR1 SGHRS, CDR2 YFSETQ. The V end was cut by 4 bases, the J end by 1 base, with 11 bases between. CDR3 region: CASSRQWENTGELFF. As DNA, the CDR3 is TGCGCCAGCAGCCGACAGTGGGAGAACACCGGGGAGCTGTTTTTT.

This clonotype was seen at least ten times. The chain couples TRBV6-5 to TRBJ2-7, with no clear D. Germline assignment: CDR1 MNHEY and CDR2 SVGAGI. With 0 bases removed from V and 0 bases from J, the gap between germline ends came to 15 bases. This CDR3 has 17 residues. The CDR3 DNA reads as TGTGCCAGCAGTTACTCAGTAGTGCCTAAAATCTCCTACGAGCAGTACGTC. Translating it yields CASSYSVVPKISYEQYV.

In the case of this clonotype: It may be a read error: a sequence one base away is much more abundant. The chain couples TRBV7-2 to TRBJ2-5, with TRBD2 as a possible D gene (5 bases). Trimming stripped 5 bases from V and 7 bases from J, with 14 bases between. This CDR3 has 13 residues. CDR1 and CDR2 (germline): SGHTA, FQGNSA. In DNA, the CDR3 is TGTGCCAGCAGCACAATGGGCCGGGGGACCCAGTACTTC. This translates into CASSTMGRGTQYF.

Worth noting for this clonotype: This could be a read error, since a much larger clone is one nucleotide away. The rearrangement joins TRBV6-2 or TRBV6-3 to TRBJ2-2; D is possibly TRBD2 (6 bases). Germline CDR1 and CDR2: MNHEY and SVGEGT. The CDR3 is made up of 10 amino acids. V shed 8 bases and J shed 10 bases, with 8 bases lying between them. CDR3 DNA sequence: TGTGCCAGCTGGAGGGTGGAGCTGTTTTTT. Amino acid sequence: CASWRVELFF.